Below, one T cell receptor (beta chain) is given with its context. This record belongs to a study of blood T cell repertoires in COVID-19. Study summary: Sites in the United States, Italy and Spain provided acute and convalescent COVID-19 samples. T cells, B-cell-depleted T cells, or PBMCs supplied cDNA or gDNA.

The CDR3 has 14 residues. Between the trimmed V and J ends, which lost 11 bases and 2 bases, there was a span of 16 bases. Looked up from germline, CDR1 is MDHEN and CDR2 is SYDVKM. During the 2 weeks before they entered the study, exposed participants had met someone with a PCR-confirmed or clinician-diagnosed COVID-19 case. Some clones are missing from TCRdb's copy, which holds only in-frame ones; the method was immunoSEQ multiplex PCR. Of around 400,000 clones listed, 70% to 90% are singletons. The source of this sequence is a woman under 30 who had been exposed to COVID-19. V gene TRBV28 combines with J gene TRBJ2-1; perhaps TRBD1 as D (6 bases). The sample was PBMCs or T cells enriched from blood (not recorded which). DNA for the CDR3: TGTGCCGGACGAACTAGGGGGACCTACAATGAGCAGTTCTTC. Encoded protein: CAGRTRGTYNEQFF.